These T cell receptor beta chains were read from a single sample in a study of blood T cell repertoires in COVID-19. The method was immunoSEQ multiplex PCR; TCRdb's version includes in-frame clones alone and lacks a portion of them. Of over 80,000 clones in the sample, around 83% are singletons; the top ten hold over 15%. Sequenced sample: peripheral blood. Receptors originate from a woman aged 60 to 75 with acute or convalescent COVID-19. CDR3s include the opening cysteine and the closing phenylalanine or tryptophan. The order of the fields is V gene, J gene, clone size, D gene, CDR3 protein, CDR3 DNA. The D gene is left open where the match is weak. Where a row states a size, it is once, few, many or the class of an expanded clone; other rows omit it.

>TRBV10-3|TRBJ1-1|-|-
CAIMGLSTEAFF
TGTGCCATCATGGGACTTAGCACTGAAGCTTTCTTT
>TRBV5-1|TRBJ1-2|-|TRBD1
CARSGGQGANYGYTF
TGCGCCCGCAGCGGGGGGCAGGGGGCGAACTATGGCTACACCTTC
>TRBV5-4|TRBJ2-2|-|TRBD2
CASSPPGTSGGRNTGELFF
TGTGCCAGCAGCCCACCCGGGACTAGCGGGGGTAGGAACACCGGGGAGCTGTTTTTT
>TRBV19|TRBJ2-3|once|TRBD1
CASSKTGGGTDTQYF
TGTGCCAGTAGTAAAACAGGGGGAGGCACAGATACGCAGTATTTT
>TRBV5-6|TRBJ2-7|-|-
CASSLATLYEQYF
TGTGCCAGCAGCTTGGCGACTCTCTACGAGCAGTACTTC
>TRBV7-3|TRBJ1-1|once|-
CASSFSAVTEAFF
TGTGCCAGCAGCTTTAGTGCGGTGACTGAAGCTTTCTTT
>TRBV12-3/TRBV12-4|TRBJ1-1|-|-
CASSPEGKAFF
TGTGCCAGCAGCCCGGAGGGAAAAGCTTTCTTT
>TRBV6-1|TRBJ1-5|-|-
CASSEDAGTRPQHF
TGTGCCAGCAGTGAAGATGCGGGGACCCGGCCCCAGCATTTT
>TRBV13|TRBJ1-4|-|-
CASSIGAEKLFF
TGTGCCAGCAGCATAGGCGCGGAAAAACTGTTTTTT
>TRBV5-6|TRBJ1-2|-|-
CASSLAQNYGYTF
TGTGCCAGCAGCTTGGCCCAGAACTATGGCTACACCTTC
>TRBV11-2|TRBJ2-3|-|-
CASSVRSTWADTQYF
TGTGCCAGCAGCGTTAGATCCACCTGGGCGGATACGCAGTATTTT
>TRBV13|TRBJ2-1|once|-
CASSRGGLIQAEQFF
TGTGCCAGCAGCAGGGGGGGCCTTATTCAGGCTGAGCAGTTCTTC
>TRBV19|TRBJ1-2|-|TRBD1
CASSKRQGAGNYGYTF
TGTGCCAGTAGTAAGAGACAGGGGGCCGGTAACTATGGCTACACCTTC
>TRBV5-1|TRBJ2-7|-|TRBD1
CASSSGTASFEQYF
TGCGCCAGCAGCTCCGGGACAGCATCTTTCGAGCAGTACTTC
>TRBV9|TRBJ1-6|-|TRBD1
CASSPPPGGQDSPLHF
TGTGCCAGCAGCCCACCACCAGGGGGGCAGGATTCACCCCTCCACTTT
>TRBV28|TRBJ2-5|-|TRBD2
CASTKSPATSGPRETQYF
TGTGCCAGCACCAAATCCCCGGCGACTAGCGGCCCACGGGAGACCCAGTACTTC
>TRBV5-1|TRBJ2-3|-|TRBD1
CASSGTVSTDTQYF
TGCGCCAGCAGCGGGACAGTTAGCACAGATACGCAGTATTTT
>TRBV4-2|TRBJ1-4|-|-
CASSQVLEEKLFF
TGTGCCAGCAGCCAAGTCTTAGAGGAAAAACTGTTTTTT
>TRBV7-2|TRBJ2-1|-|-
CASSFRGDNEQFF
TGTGCCAGCAGCTTCCGAGGAGACAATGAGCAGTTCTTC
>TRBV18|TRBJ1-4|-|TRBD1
CASSPSTGGVNEKLFF
TGTGCCAGCTCTCCTTCGACAGGGGGCGTTAATGAAAAACTGTTTTTT
>TRBV7-9|TRBJ1-2|-|TRBD1
CASSSWAWTGGEGYTF
TGTGCCAGCAGCTCCTGGGCGTGGACAGGGGGGGAAGGCTACACCTTC
>TRBV18|TRBJ1-4|-|-
CASSPPDTYEKLFF
TGTGCCAGCTCACCACCGGACACGTATGAAAAACTGTTTTTT
>TRBV7-9|TRBJ2-7|-|TRBD1
CASSFRDRVGKQYF
TGTGCCAGCAGCTTCCGGGACAGGGTGGGGAAGCAGTACTTC
>TRBV10-2|TRBJ1-6|-|TRBD1
CASTGDYNSPLHF
TGCGCCAGTACAGGGGACTATAATTCACCCCTCCACTTT
>TRBV9|TRBJ2-1|-|TRBD2
CASSPRLAGGNNEQFF
TGTGCCAGCAGCCCCCGACTAGCGGGAGGAAACAATGAGCAGTTCTTC
>TRBV6-6|TRBJ1-2|-|-
CASSYTAMDGYTF
TGTGCCAGCAGTTACACAGCCATGGATGGCTACACCTTC
>TRBV20-1|TRBJ2-1|-|-
CSASHGGSYNEQFF
TGCAGTGCTAGTCACGGGGGTTCCTACAATGAGCAGTTCTTC
>TRBV6-6|TRBJ2-1|-|-
CASGDTGTPNNEQFF
TGTGCCAGCGGGGACACCGGGACACCAAACAATGAGCAGTTCTTC
>TRBV4-3|TRBJ2-1|-|-
CASSQDRASNEQFF
TGCGCCAGCAGCCAAGATCGAGCCTCCAATGAGCAGTTCTTC
>TRBV30|TRBJ1-1|-|-
CAWAGVNTEAFF
TGTGCCTGGGCCGGGGTGAACACTGAAGCTTTCTTT
>TRBV5-1|TRBJ2-7|-|TRBD1
CASSLPGQGSEQYF
TGCGCCAGCAGCTTGCCTGGACAGGGGTCCGAGCAGTACTTC
>TRBV3-1/TRBV3-2|TRBJ2-1|-|TRBD2
CASSLSGRLGGEQFF
TGTGCCAGCAGCCTTAGCGGGAGGTTGGGGGGGGAGCAGTTCTTC
>TRBV5-8|TRBJ1-4|-|TRBD1
CASSRTTGFEKLFF
TGTGCCAGCAGCCGGACGACAGGGTTTGAAAAACTGTTTTTT
>TRBV6-5|TRBJ2-2|-|-
CASTLYGEFTGELFF
TGTGCCAGCACCTTGTATGGGGAGTTCACCGGGGAGCTGTTTTTT
>TRBV27|TRBJ1-3|-|-
CASSLSGRSGNTIYF
TGTGCCAGCAGTTTATCGGGGAGGTCTGGAAACACCATATATTTT
>TRBV6-5|TRBJ1-1|-|-
CASSYWAGNLNTEAFF
TGTGCCAGCAGTTATTGGGCCGGGAACTTGAACACTGAAGCTTTCTTT
>TRBV7-9|TRBJ2-5|-|-
CASSSPESGQETQYF
TGTGCCAGCAGCTCCCCAGAAAGCGGCCAAGAGACCCAGTACTTC